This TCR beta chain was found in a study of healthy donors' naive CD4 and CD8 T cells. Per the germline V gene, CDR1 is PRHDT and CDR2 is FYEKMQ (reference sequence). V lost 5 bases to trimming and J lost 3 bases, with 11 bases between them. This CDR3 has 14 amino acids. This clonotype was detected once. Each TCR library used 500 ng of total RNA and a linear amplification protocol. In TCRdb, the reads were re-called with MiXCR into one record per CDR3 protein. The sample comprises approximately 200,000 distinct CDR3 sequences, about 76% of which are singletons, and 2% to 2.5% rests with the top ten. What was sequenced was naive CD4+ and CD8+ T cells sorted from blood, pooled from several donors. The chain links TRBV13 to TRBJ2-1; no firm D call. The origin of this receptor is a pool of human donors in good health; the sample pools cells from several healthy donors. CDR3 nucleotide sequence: TGTGCCAGCAGCCCCACCGGGCTCTACAATGAGCAGTTCTTC. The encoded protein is CASSPTGLYNEQFF.